The sequence of this T cell receptor beta chain was determined in a study of T cell changes during pregnancy in multiple sclerosis. Some clones are missing from TCRdb's copy, which holds only in-frame ones; the method was immunoSEQ multiplex PCR. The sample lists around 38,000 clones, 80% to 95% seen once, with just over 5.5% in the top ten. The germline V gene has CDR1 LNHNV and CDR2 YYDKDF (reference sequence). This CDR3 comprises 14 residues. The junction had 9 bases not matched to a gene; V was cut back by 9 bases and J by 7 bases. Material: CD8+ T cells from peripheral blood mononuclear cells, obtained in the third trimester of pregnancy. The chain joins TRBV15 to TRBJ2-1; 10 bases align to TRBD1. The clonotype originates from a female donor with multiple sclerosis, enrolled in a pregnancy study. The CDR3 region has the DNA TGTGCCACGTCCGGGACAGGGGACGTGAATGAGCAGTTCTTC. It codes for CATSGTGDVNEQFF.